A selection of T cell receptor beta chains follows, all from one sample in a study of human T cells and chemical hapten exposure. TCRdb passed the RACE reads through MiXCR, listing each CDR3 protein once. This repertoire shows more than 75,000 distinct CDR3 sequences, 9.3% found once; its top ten account for approximately 2%. The sample consisted of whole blood, taken in connection with sensitization to the hapten diphenylcyclopropenone (DPC). Receptors were obtained from a middle-aged woman with alopecia areata. Some clones in this sample may be carry-over from other donors' samples. Both conserved end residues are part of each CDR3. The order of the fields is J gene, clone size, V gene, D gene, CDR3 protein, CDR3 DNA. D genes are given only for firm matches. Size is omitted from some rows. Given values are once, few, many or a class for expanded clones.

TRBJ2-1 - TRBV12-3/TRBV12-4 TRBD2 CASSRAGGNEQFF TGTGCCAGCAGCCGAGCGGGAGGAAATGAGCAGTTCTTC
TRBJ1-4 few TRBV7-6 - CASSRGTGKEEKLFF TGTGCCAGCAGCCGGGGTACAGGGAAAGAGGAAAAACTGTTTTTT
TRBJ1-2 - TRBV5-1 - CASSLFPGKDGYTF TGCGCCAGCAGCTTGTTCCCAGGGAAGGATGGCTACACCTTC
TRBJ1-3 few TRBV3-1 - CASSQDGVVSGNTIYF TGTGCCAGCAGCCAAGATGGAGTTGTTTCAGGAAACACCATATATTTT
TRBJ2-3 - TRBV11-2 TRBD1 CASSAQTGVTDTQYF TGTGCCAGCAGCGCGCAGACAGGGGTCACAGATACGCAGTATTTT
TRBJ2-1 many TRBV7-2 TRBD2 CASSSVAGSYNEQFF TGTGCCAGCAGCTCGGTAGCGGGCAGCTACAATGAGCAGTTCTTC
TRBJ2-7 many TRBV20-1 - CSARSASSSYEQYF TGCAGTGCTAGGTCGGCGTCGAGCTCCTACGAGCAGTACTTC
TRBJ2-1 - TRBV6-6 - CASSPQYNEQFF TGTGCCAGCAGTCCCCAGTACAATGAGCAGTTCTTC
TRBJ2-7 many TRBV6-6 - CASSPLFPSSYEQYF TGTGCCAGCAGTCCTCTTTTCCCCAGCTCCTACGAGCAGTACTTC
TRBJ2-3 many TRBV28 TRBD2 CASSLPGRGTDTQYF TGTGCCAGCAGTTTACCGGGGAGGGGCACAGATACGCAGTATTTT
TRBJ1-4 many TRBV20-1 - CSARLRPATNEKLFF TGCAGTGCTAGATTACGGCCCGCAACTAATGAAAAACTGTTTTTT
TRBJ2-3 many TRBV10-3 - CAVGAPSTDTQYF TGTGCCGTCGGGGCACCGAGCACAGATACGCAGTATTTT
TRBJ1-6 - TRBV2 - CASSLGLGGNNSPLHF TGTGCCAGCTCCTTAGGATTGGGGGGCAATAATTCACCCCTCCACTTT
TRBJ2-7 many TRBV6-2/TRBV6-3 - CASSRTAPYEQYF TGTGCCAGCAGTCGGACAGCTCCCTACGAGCAGTACTTC
TRBJ1-3 - TRBV4-2 - CASSPRLGNTIYF TGTGCCAGCAGCCCCCGGCTTGGAAACACCATATATTTT
TRBJ1-2 few TRBV28 - CASSRVDGYTF TGTGCCAGCAGTCGAGTAGATGGCTACACCTTC
TRBJ2-1 many TRBV28 TRBD2 CASGTGTSGSRTYNEQFF TGTGCCAGCGGAACCGGGACTAGCGGGAGTAGGACCTACAATGAGCAGTTCTTC
TRBJ1-1 many TRBV2 TRBD1 CASRRQGAGTEAFF TGTGCCAGCAGGAGACAGGGGGCTGGGACTGAAGCTTTCTTT
TRBJ2-2 many TRBV9 - CASSTTGTLNTGELFF TGTGCCAGCAGCACCACCGGGACTTTGAACACCGGGGAGCTGTTTTTT
TRBJ2-3 few TRBV7-2 - CASSSQATRGADTQYF TGTGCCAGCAGCTCCCAAGCTACGCGAGGGGCAGATACGCAGTATTTT
TRBJ2-1 many TRBV20-1 TRBD2 CSAGGKSGRDYNEQFF TGCAGTGCCGGGGGCAAGAGCGGGAGGGATTACAATGAGCAGTTCTTC
TRBJ1-4 - TRBV7-2 TRBD1 CASSPGGQVREKLFF TGTGCCAGCAGCCCGGGAGGACAGGTTCGGGAAAAACTGTTTTTT
TRBJ2-7 many TRBV28 TRBD1 CASWSPGQSHYEQYF TGTGCCAGCTGGTCTCCGGGACAGAGCCACTACGAGCAGTACTTC
TRBJ2-7 many TRBV6-1 - CASSRGVGIGGEQYF TGTGCCAGCAGCCGTGGGGTAGGGATAGGGGGCGAGCAGTACTTC
TRBJ2-1 many TRBV7-2 - CASSIDNNEQFF TGTGCCAGCAGCATAGATAATAATGAGCAGTTCTTC
TRBJ1-1 few TRBV4-3 - CASSQETNTEAFF TGCGCCAGCAGCCAAGAAACGAACACTGAAGCTTTCTTT
TRBJ1-4 - TRBV12-3/TRBV12-4 - CASSFSGEKLFF TGTGCCAGCAGTTTTTCCGGTGAAAAACTGTTTTTT
TRBJ1-2 many TRBV4-3 - CASSHERSNYGYTF TGCGCCAGCAGCCATGAACGGAGTAACTATGGCTACACCTTC
TRBJ2-5 many TRBV7-6 TRBD2 CASSLAASGYQETQYF TGTGCCAGCAGCTTAGCTGCTAGCGGTTACCAAGAGACCCAGTACTTC
TRBJ2-2 - TRBV19 - CASSIEAGRATTGELFF TGTGCCAGTAGTATAGAGGCAGGGCGGGCGACCACCGGGGAGCTGTTTTTT
TRBJ2-1 many TRBV2 - CASIRAGTGEQFF TGTGCCAGCATAAGGGCAGGGACTGGTGAGCAGTTCTTC
TRBJ1-5 many TRBV20-1 - CSASRGQLNQPQHF TGCAGTGCTAGCCGTGGACAGCTGAATCAGCCCCAGCATTTT
TRBJ2-1 many TRBV20-1 - CSARWGSSYNEQFF TGCAGTGCTAGGTGGGGATCCTCCTACAATGAGCAGTTCTTC
TRBJ2-7 few TRBV29-1 TRBD2 CSVVPTGLAGLSYEQYF TGCAGCGTTGTCCCTACGGGACTAGCGGGACTATCTTACGAGCAGTACTTC
TRBJ2-5 - TRBV4-1 TRBD1 CASSPTGKGVGLQETQYF TGCGCCAGCAGCCCGACAGGGAAGGGAGTCGGGCTCCAAGAGACCCAGTACTTC
TRBJ2-1 many TRBV5-1 TRBD1 CASSPTGVRVNEQFF TGCGCCAGCAGCCCCACAGGGGTGCGAGTCAATGAGCAGTTCTTC
TRBJ2-3 few TRBV3-1 - CASSQRAGGGDTQYF TGTGCCAGCAGCCAAAGGGCAGGGGGAGGAGATACGCAGTATTTT
TRBJ2-2 many TRBV2 TRBD2 CASSGGRASGELFF TGTGCCAGCAGTGGCGGGAGGGCCAGCGGGGAGCTGTTTTTT
TRBJ2-1 many TRBV28 - CASSLGQGHNEQFF TGTGCCAGCAGTTTAGGGCAGGGCCACAATGAGCAGTTCTTC
TRBJ1-6 few TRBV18 - CASSPQDSYNSPLHF TGTGCCAGCTCACCACAGGACAGCTATAATTCACCCCTCCACTTT
TRBJ1-4 few TRBV18 - CASSPPSVNEKLFF TGTGCCAGCTCACCACCTTCGGTTAATGAAAAACTGTTTTTT
TRBJ2-3 few TRBV27 TRBD2 CASSLQGAGTQYF TGTGCCAGCAGTTTACAGGGAGCGGGGACGCAGTATTTT
TRBJ1-2 - TRBV13 - CASSRRNRQGSGYTF TGTGCCAGCAGCCGTCGGAATCGTCAGGGAAGTGGCTACACCTTC
TRBJ2-5 - TRBV7-9 - CVLTRQETQYF TGTGTCCTGACGAGACAAGAGACCCAGTACTTC
TRBJ2-7 few TRBV11-1 TRBD2 CASSQPGTSGGYEQYF TGTGCCAGCAGCCAACCCGGGACTAGCGGGGGATACGAGCAGTACTTC
TRBJ1-2 few TRBV10-3 - CAISEGQANYGYTF TGTGCCATCAGTGAGGGGCAGGCTAACTATGGCTACACCTTC
TRBJ1-2 - TRBV19 - CASSIDTGPSYGYTF TGTGCCAGTAGTATAGACACGGGACCGAGCTATGGCTACACCTTC